A single TCR beta chain is shown here with its context. The CDR3 spans 15 residues. Germline CDR1 and CDR2: MNHEY and SVGAGI. Trimming shortened V by 5 bases and J by 3 bases, and 17 bases separated the two germline ends. The data were taken from a study of PD-L1 blockade in urothelial cancer. Generated by immunoSEQ multiplex PCR, the TCRdb table keeps only in-frame clones and is missing some. The profile shows 130,000 or so clones, about 88% of them singletons. This sample's time point: pretreatment peripheral blood. This material consisted of PBMCs, taken around atezolizumab (anti-PD-L1) treatment. This chain links TRBV6-5 with TRBJ2-7; D may be TRBD1 (5 bases). The TCR comes from a man over 45 with urothelial cancer. CDR3 bases: TGTGCCAGCAGTCCTCGACAGAACCCCTACTACGAGCAGTACTTC. Translating it yields CASSPRQNPYYEQYF.